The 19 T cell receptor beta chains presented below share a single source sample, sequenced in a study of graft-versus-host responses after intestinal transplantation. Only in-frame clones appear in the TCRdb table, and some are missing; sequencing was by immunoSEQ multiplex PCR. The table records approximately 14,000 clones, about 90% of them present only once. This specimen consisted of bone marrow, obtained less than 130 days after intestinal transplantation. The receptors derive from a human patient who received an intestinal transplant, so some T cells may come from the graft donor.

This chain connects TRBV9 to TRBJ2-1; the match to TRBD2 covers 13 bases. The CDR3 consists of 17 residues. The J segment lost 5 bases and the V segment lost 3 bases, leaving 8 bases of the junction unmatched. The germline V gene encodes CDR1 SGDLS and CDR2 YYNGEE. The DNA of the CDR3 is TGTGCCAGCAGCGCCGAAGGGGGGACTAGCGGGAACAATGAGCAGTTCTTC. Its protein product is CASSAEGGTSGNNEQFF.

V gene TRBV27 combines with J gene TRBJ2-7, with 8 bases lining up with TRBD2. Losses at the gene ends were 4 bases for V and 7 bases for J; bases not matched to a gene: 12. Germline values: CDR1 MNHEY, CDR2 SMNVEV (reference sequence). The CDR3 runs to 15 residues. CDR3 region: CASSSLGREAGEQYF. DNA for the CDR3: TGTGCCAGCAGTTCTTTAGGGCGGGAGGCGGGGGAGCAGTACTTC.

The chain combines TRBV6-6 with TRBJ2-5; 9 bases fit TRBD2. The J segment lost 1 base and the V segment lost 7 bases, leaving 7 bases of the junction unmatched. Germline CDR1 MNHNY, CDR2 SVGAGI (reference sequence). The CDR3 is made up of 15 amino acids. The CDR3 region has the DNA TGTGCCAGCACCCCAAGCGGGAGGCTCCAAGAGACCCAGTACTTC. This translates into CASTPSGRLQETQYF.

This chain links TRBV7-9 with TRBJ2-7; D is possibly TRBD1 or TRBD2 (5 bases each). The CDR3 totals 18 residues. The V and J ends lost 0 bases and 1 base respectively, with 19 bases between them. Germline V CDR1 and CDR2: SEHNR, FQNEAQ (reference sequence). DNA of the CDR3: TGTGCCAGCAGCTTAGCGGGAGCGCTTCGGGGCCGATCCTACGAGCAGTACTTC. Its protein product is CASSLAGALRGRSYEQYF.

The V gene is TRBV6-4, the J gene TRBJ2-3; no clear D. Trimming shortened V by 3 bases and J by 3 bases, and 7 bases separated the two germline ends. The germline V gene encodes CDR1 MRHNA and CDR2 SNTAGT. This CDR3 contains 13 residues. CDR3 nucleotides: TGTGCCAGCAGTGAGAAGGGTACAGATACGCAGTATTTT. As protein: CASSEKGTDTQYF.

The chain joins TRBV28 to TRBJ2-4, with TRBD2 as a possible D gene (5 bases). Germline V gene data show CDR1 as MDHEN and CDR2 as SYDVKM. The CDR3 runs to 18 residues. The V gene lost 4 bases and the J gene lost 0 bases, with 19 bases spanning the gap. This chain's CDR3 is CASSWLGAAGLAKNIQYF. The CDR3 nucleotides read TGTGCCAGCAGTTGGTTGGGTGCTGCGGGTTTAGCCAAAAACATTCAGTACTTC.

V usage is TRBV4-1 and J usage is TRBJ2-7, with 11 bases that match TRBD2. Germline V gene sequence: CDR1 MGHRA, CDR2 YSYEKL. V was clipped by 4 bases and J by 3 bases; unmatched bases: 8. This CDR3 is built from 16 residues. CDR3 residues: CASSPAGTSGFYEQYF. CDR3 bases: TGCGCCAGCAGCCCAGCAGGGACTAGCGGATTCTACGAGCAGTACTTC.

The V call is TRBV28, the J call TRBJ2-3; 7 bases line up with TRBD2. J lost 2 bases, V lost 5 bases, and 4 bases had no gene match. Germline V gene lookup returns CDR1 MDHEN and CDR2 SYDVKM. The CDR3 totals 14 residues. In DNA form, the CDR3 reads TGTGCCAGCAGTCCTAGCGGCCTCACAGATACGCAGTATTTT. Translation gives CASSPSGLTDTQYF.

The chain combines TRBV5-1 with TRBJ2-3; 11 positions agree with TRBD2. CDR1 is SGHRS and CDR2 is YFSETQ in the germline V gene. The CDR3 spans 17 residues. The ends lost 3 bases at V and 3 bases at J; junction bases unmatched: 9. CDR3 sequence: CASSWGLAELGTDTQYF. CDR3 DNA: TGCGCCAGCAGCTGGGGACTAGCGGAATTGGGTACAGATACGCAGTATTTT.

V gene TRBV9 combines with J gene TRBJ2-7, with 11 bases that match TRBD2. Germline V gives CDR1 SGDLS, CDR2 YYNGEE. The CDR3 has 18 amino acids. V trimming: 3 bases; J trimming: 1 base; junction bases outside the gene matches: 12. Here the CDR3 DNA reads TGTGCCAGCAGCGGGGGACGACCGGGACTAGCGGATTCCTACGAGCAGTACTTC. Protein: CASSGGRPGLADSYEQYF.

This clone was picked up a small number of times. The CDR3 loop is CASSAEVGANYNSPLHF. The CDR3 nucleotides are TGTGCCAGCAGCGCCGAGGTCGGGGCAAACTATAATTCACCCCTCCACTTT. The chain combines TRBV7-2 with TRBJ1-6, with D perhaps matching TRBD1 (5 bases). The germline V and J ends were trimmed by 5 bases and 3 bases, with 17 bases remaining between them. There are 17 residues in the CDR3. CDR1 is SGHTA, CDR2 FQGNSA, per germline.

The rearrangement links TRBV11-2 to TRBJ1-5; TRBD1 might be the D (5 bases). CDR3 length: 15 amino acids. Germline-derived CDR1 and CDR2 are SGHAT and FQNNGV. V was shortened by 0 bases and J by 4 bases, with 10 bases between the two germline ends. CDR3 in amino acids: CASSLDWGGNQPQHF. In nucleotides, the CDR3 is TGTGCCAGCAGCTTAGATTGGGGCGGGAATCAGCCCCAGCATTTT.

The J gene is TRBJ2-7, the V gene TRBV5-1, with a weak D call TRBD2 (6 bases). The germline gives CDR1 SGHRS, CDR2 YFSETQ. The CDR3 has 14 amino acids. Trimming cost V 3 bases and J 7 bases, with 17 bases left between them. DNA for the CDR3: TGCGCCAGCAGCTCCTCTCTGGACTATTTAGAGCAGTACTTC. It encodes CASSSSLDYLEQYF.

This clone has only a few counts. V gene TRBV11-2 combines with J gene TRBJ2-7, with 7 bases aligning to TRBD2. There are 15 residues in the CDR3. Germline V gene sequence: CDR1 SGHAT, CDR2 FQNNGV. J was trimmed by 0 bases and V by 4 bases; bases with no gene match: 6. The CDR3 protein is CASSSGRDYSYEQYF. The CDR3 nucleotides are TGTGCCAGCAGCTCCGGACGGGACTACTCCTACGAGCAGTACTTC.

CDR3 coding DNA: TGTGCCAGCAGTTTACCGCGGACAGGGGGCAGCAATCAGCCCCAGCATTTT. It yields the protein CASSLPRTGGSNQPQHF. V gene TRBV28 combines with J gene TRBJ1-5; 11 positions match TRBD1. This CDR3 region has 17 residues. The V gene's germline CDR1 is MDHEN and CDR2 SYDVKM. Trimming took 2 bases from V and 1 from J; bases not matched to a gene: 4.

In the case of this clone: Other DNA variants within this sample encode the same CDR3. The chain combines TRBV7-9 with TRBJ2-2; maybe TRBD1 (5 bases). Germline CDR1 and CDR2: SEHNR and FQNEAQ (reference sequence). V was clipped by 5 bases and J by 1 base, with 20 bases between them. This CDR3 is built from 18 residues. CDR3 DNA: TGTGCCAGCAGCCAGAACCCCGACAGAGAGCTGAACACCGGGGAGCTGTTTTTT. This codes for CASSQNPDRELNTGELFF.

CDR3 loop: CASSEARQGYQPQHF. The CDR3 DNA reads TGTGCCAGCAGTGAAGCGAGGCAGGGTTATCAGCCCCAGCATTTT. V is TRBV6-1 and J is TRBJ1-5, with a weak D call TRBD1 (5 bases). The germline V and J ends were trimmed by 0 bases and 5 bases, with 11 bases remaining between them. Germline values: CDR1 MNHNS, CDR2 SASEGT. The CDR3 is 15 amino acids.

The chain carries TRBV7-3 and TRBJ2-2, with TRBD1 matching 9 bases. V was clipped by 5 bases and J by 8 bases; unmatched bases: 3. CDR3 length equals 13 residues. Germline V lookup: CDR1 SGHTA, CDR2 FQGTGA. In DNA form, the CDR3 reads TGTGCCAGCAGCGGGACAGGGTCTGGGGAGCTGTTTTTT. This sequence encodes CASSGTGSGELFF.

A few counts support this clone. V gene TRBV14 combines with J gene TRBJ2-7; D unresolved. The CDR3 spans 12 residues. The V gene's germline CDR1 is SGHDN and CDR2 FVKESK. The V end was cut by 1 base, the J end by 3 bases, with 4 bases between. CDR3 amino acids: CASSQANYEQYF. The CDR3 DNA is TGTGCCAGCAGCCAAGCTAACTACGAGCAGTACTTC.